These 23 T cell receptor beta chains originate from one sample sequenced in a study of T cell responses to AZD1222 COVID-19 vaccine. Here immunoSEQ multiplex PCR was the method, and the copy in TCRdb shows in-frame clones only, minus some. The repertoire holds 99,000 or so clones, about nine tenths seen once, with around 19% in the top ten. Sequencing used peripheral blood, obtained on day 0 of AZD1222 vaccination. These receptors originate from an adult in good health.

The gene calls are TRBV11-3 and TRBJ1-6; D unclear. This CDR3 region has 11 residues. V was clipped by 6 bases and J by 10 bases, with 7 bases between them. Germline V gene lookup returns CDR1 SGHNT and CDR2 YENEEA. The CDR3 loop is CASRVTSPLHF. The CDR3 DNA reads TGTGCCAGCAGAGTTACGTCACCCCTCCACTTT.

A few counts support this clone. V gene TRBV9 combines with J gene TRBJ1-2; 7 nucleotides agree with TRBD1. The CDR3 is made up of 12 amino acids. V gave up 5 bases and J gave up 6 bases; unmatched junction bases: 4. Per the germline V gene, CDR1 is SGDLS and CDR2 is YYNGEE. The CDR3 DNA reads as TGTGCCAGCAGAGGGGACAGCCATGGCTACACCTTC. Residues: CASRGDSHGYTF.

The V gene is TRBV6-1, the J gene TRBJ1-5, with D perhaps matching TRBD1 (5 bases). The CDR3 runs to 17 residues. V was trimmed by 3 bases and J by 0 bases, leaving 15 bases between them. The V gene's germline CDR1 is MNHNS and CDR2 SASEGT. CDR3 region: CASSDPNRTHSNQPQHF. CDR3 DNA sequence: TGTGCCAGCAGTGACCCAAACAGGACCCATAGCAATCAGCCCCAGCATTTT.

The DNA for the CDR3 is TGTGCCAGCAGTGAACGGGGTGGTTACAATGAGCAGTTCTTC. It translates to CASSERGGYNEQFF. This chain links TRBV6-1 with TRBJ2-1, with D perhaps TRBD2 (5 bases). The CDR3 is made up of 14 amino acids. V lost 2 bases, J lost 4 bases, and 9 bases lay in between. Germline V gene lookup returns CDR1 MNHNS and CDR2 SASEGT.

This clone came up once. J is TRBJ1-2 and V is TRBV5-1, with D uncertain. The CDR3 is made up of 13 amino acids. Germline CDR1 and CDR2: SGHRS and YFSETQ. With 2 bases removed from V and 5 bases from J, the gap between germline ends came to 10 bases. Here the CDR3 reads CASSFDGDYGYTF. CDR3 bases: TGCGCCAGCAGCTTCGACGGTGATTATGGCTACACCTTC.

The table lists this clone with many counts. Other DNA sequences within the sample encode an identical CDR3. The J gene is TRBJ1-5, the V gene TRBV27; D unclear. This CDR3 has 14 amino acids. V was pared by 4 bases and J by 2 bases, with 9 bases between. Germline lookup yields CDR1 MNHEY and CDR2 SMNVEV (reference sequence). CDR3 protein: CASSWMGGNQPQHF. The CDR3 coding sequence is TGTGCCAGCAGTTGGATGGGAGGCAATCAGCCCCAGCATTTT.

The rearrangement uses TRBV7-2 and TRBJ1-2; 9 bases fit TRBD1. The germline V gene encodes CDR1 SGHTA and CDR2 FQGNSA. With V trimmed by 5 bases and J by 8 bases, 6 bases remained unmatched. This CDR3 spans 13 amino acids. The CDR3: CASSQGQGGGYTF. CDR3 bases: TGTGCCAGCAGCCAGGGACAGGGTGGCGGCTACACCTTC.

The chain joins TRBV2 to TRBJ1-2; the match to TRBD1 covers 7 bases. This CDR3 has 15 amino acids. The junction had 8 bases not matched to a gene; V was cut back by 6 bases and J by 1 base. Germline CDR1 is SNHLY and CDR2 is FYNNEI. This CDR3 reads CASSHGTDFNYGYTF. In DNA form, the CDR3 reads TGTGCCAGCAGCCACGGGACAGATTTTAACTATGGCTACACCTTC.

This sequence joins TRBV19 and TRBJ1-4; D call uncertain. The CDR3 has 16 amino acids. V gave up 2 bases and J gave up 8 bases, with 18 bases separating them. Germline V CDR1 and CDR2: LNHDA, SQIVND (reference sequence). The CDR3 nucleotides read TGTGCCAGTAGTATACACAGACCCTCAGGAAACGAAAAACTGTTTTTT. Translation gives CASSIHRPSGNEKLFF.

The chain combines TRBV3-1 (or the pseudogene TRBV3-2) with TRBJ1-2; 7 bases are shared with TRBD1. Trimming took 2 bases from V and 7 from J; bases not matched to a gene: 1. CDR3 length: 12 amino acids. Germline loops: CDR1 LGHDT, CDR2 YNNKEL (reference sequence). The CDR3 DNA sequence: TGTGCCAGCAGCCAAAACAGGGGTGGCTACACCTTC. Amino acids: CASSQNRGGYTF.

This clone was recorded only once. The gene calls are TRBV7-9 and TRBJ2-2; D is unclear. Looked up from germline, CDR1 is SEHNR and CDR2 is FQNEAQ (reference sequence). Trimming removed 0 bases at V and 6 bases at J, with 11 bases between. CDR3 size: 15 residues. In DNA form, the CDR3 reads TGTGCCAGCAGCTTAGCCAGAGATAGCCCCGGGGAGCTGTTTTTT. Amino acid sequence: CASSLARDSPGELFF.

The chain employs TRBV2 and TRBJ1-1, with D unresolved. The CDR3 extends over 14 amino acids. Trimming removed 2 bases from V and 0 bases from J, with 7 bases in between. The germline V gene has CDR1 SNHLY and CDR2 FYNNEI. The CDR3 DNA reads TGTGCCAGCAGTGAAAGGGCGATGAACACTGAAGCTTTCTTT. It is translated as CASSERAMNTEAFF.

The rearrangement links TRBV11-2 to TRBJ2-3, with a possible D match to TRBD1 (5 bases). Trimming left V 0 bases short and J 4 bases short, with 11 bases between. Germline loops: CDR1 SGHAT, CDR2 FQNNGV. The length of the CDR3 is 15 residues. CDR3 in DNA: TGTGCCAGCAGCTTAGATGGGGCAGAACCAGATACGCAGTATTTT. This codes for CASSLDGAEPDTQYF. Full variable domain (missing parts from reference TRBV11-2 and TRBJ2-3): EAGVAQSPRYKIIEKRQSVAFWCNPISGHATLYWYQQILGQGPKLLIQFQNNGVVDDSQLPKDRFSAERLKGVDSTLKIQPAKLEDSAVYLCASSLDGAEPDTQYFGPGTRLTVL.

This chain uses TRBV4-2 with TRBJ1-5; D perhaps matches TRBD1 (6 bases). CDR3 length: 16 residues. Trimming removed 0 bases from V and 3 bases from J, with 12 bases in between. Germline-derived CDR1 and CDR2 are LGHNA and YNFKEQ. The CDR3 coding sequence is TGTGCCAGCAGCCAAGAAGGGGGAAACCCCAATCAGCCCCAGCATTTT. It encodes CASSQEGGNPNQPQHF.

This CDR3 is CASSHNGGDRATDTQYF. CDR3 DNA: TGTGCCAGCAGCCACAATGGGGGGGACAGGGCCACAGATACGCAGTATTTT. The chain links TRBV3-1 (or the pseudogene TRBV3-2) to TRBJ2-3; 9 bases are a match to TRBD1. The CDR3 has 17 residues. Looked up from germline, CDR1 is LGHDT and CDR2 is YNNKEL (reference sequence). J gave up 2 bases and V 3 bases, and 9 bases lay outside the gene matches.

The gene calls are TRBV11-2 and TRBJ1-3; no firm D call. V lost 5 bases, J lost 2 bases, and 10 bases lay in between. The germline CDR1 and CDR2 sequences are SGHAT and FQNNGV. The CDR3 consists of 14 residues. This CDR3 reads CASSTTGTGNTIYF. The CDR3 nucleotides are TGTGCCAGCAGCACTACCGGGACTGGAAACACCATATATTTT.

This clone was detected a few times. As DNA, the CDR3 is TGTGCCAGCAGCCAAGATCTGGGACTAGTGGGATCCGCGAGGGACACCGGGGAGCTGTTTTTT. Protein sequence: CASSQDLGLVGSARDTGELFF. J is TRBJ2-2 and V is TRBV3-1 (or the pseudogene TRBV3-2); 8 bases are shared with TRBD2. Trimming took 0 bases from V and 3 from J; bases not matched to a gene: 18. The CDR3 totals 21 residues. Per germline, CDR1 LGHDT and CDR2 YNNKEL (reference sequence).

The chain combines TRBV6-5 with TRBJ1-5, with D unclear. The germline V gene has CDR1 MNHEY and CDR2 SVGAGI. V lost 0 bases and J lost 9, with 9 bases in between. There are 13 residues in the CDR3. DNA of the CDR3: TGTGCCAGCAGTTACTCCGAGGATCGGCCCCAGCATTTT. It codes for CASSYSEDRPQHF.

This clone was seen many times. CDR3 residues: CASSPGGSSYEQYF. The CDR3 nucleotides are TGTGCCAGCAGCCCTGGTGGAAGCTCCTACGAGCAGTACTTC. V and J are TRBV7-8 and TRBJ2-7; D uncertain. In germline, CDR1 is SGHVS, CDR2 FQNEAQ. Trimming cost V 5 bases and J 0 bases, with 11 bases left between them. The CDR3 has 14 amino acids.

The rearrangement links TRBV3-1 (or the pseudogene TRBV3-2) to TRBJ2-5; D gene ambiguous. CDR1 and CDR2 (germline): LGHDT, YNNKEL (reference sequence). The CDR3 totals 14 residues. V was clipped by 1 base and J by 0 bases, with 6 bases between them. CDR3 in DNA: TGTGCCAGCAGCCAAGTGTCCTACCAAGAGACCCAGTACTTC. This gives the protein CASSQVSYQETQYF.

CDR3 nucleotides: TGCGCCAGCACCCGGCCCCCGAACACTGAAGCTTTCTTT. The encoded protein is CASTRPPNTEAFF. The J gene is TRBJ1-1, the V gene TRBV5-1; D not resolved. CDR3 length equals 13 residues. CDR1 is SGHRS, CDR2 YFSETQ, per germline. V gave up 6 bases and J gave up 1 base, with 10 bases separating them.

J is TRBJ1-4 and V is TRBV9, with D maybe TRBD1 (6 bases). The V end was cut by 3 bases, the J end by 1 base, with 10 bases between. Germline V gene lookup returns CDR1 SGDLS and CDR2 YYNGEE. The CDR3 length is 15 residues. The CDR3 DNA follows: TGTGCCAGCAGCGAGGGGGAGGGAACTAATGAAAAACTGTTTTTT. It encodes CASSEGEGTNEKLFF.

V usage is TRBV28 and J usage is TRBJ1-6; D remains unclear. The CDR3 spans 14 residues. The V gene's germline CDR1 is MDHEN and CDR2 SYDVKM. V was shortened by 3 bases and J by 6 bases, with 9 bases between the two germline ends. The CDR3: CASSFRQPNSPLHF. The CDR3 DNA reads TGTGCCAGCAGTTTTCGGCAGCCTAATTCACCCCTCCACTTT.